The clone carrying this T cell receptor beta chain came up a few times. This entry belongs to a study of T cell repertoires in cytomegalovirus infection. The CDR3 runs 14 residues. CDR1 is ENHRY and CDR2 is SYGVKD in the germline V gene. The V segment lost 2 bases and the J segment 5 bases; nucleotides outside the gene matches: 2. In TCRdb, the reads were re-called with MiXCR into one record per CDR3 protein. The sample shows about 250,000 distinct CDR3 sequences, approximately 13% of them seen only once. The sequenced sample was PBMCs. V is TRBV10-3 and J is TRBJ2-3; 9 nucleotides align to TRBD2. The TCR originated in a human donor in good health (CMV status not recorded). Some clones in this sample may be carry-over from other donors' samples. The CDR3 DNA sequence: TGTGCCATCAGTGAGCCACTAGCGGGAGATACGCAGTATTTT. Its translation: CAISEPLAGDTQYF.